This T cell receptor (beta chain) came from a study of blood T cell repertoires in COVID-19. The wider study: PBMCs, B-cell-depleted T cells, or T cells were the source of the cDNA or gDNA that made up the material.

Many counts were recorded for this clone. This CDR3 is built from 14 residues. Germline loops: CDR1 SGHNT, CDR2 YYREEE (reference sequence). The V segment lost 4 bases and the J segment 5 bases; nucleotides outside the gene matches: 6. TCRdb keeps only in-frame clones here, not all; method: immunoSEQ multiplex PCR. The repertoire includes around 200,000 clones, approximately 89% of them detected once, and approximately 2.7% sits in the top ten. This sequence originates from a man aged 40-49 years with active or convalescent COVID-19. The sequencing input was peripheral blood. The V and J genes are TRBV5-4 and TRBJ2-7, with TRBD1 identical over 10 bases. CDR3 loop: CASSRTGTGDEQYF. CDR3 DNA: TGTGCCAGCAGCAGGACCGGGACAGGGGACGAGCAGTACTTC.